This T cell receptor beta chain emerged from a study of T cells in localized non-small cell lung cancer. Sequencing was performed with immunoSEQ multiplex PCR; in TCRdb, only in-frame clones are kept and a portion is missing. This sample has 4,000 or so clones, with under 30% found just once. By sample share, this clone is large. V lost 2 bases to trimming and J lost 0 bases; unmatched junction nucleotides: 8. There are 20 residues in the CDR3. Germline V CDR1 and CDR2: MNHGY, SAAAGT. This TCR was sampled from a woman aged 35-70 years with stage I lung adenocarcinoma. Sequenced here: lung tumor tissue, sampled before any cancer treatment. V is TRBV6-8 and J is TRBJ2-3; 16 bases match TRBD2. CDR3 sequence reads: CASSYGPGTSGRVSTDTQYF. Here the CDR3 DNA reads TGTGCCAGCAGTTACGGCCCCGGGACTAGCGGGAGGGTTAGCACAGATACGCAGTATTTT.